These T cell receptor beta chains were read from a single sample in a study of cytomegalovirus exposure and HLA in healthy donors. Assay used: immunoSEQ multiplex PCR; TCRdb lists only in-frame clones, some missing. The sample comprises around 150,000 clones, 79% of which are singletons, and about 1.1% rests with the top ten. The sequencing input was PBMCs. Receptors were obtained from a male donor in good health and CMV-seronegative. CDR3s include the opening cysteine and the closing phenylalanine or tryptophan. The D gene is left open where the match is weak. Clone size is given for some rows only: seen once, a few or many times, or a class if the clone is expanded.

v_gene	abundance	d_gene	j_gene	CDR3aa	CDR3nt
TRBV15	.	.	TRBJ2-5	CATAQHVQETQYF	TGTGCCACCGCCCAACACGTCCAGGAGACCCAGTACTTC
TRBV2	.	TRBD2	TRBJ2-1	CASSEGLAGPYNEQFF	TGTGCCAGCAGTGAAGGACTAGCGGGGCCCTACAATGAGCAGTTCTTC
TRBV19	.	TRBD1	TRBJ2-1	CASSRSHRGISYNEQFF	TGTGCCAGTAGTAGATCCCACAGGGGGATCTCCTACAATGAGCAGTTCTTC
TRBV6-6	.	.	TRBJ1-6	CASSSRGASSPLHF	TGTGCCAGCAGTTCGCGGGGGGCTAGCTCACCCCTCCACTTT
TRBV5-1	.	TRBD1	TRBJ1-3	CASSFTGVGNTIYF	TGCGCCAGCAGTTTTACAGGGGTAGGAAACACCATATATTTT
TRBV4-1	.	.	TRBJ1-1	CASSQDLRGNTEAFF	TGCGCCAGCAGCCAAGACCTTCGGGGGAACACTGAAGCTTTCTTT
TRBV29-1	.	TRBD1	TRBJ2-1	CSVAQSGTGPLF	TGCAGCGTTGCTCAATCCGGGACAGGACCCCTCTTC
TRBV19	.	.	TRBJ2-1	CASSIGGRGYNEQFF	TGTGCCAGTAGTATAGGGGGAAGGGGCTACAATGAGCAGTTCTTC
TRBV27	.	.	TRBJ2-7	CASSLTAQATYEQYF	TGTGCCAGCAGTTTAACGGCGCAGGCGACCTACGAGCAGTACTTC
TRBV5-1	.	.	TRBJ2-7	CASSLSPSGDEQYF	TGCGCCAGCAGCTTGTCCCCGAGTGGAGACGAGCAGTACTTC
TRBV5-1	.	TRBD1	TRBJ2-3	CATWTGASSSTDTQYF	TGCGCCACCTGGACAGGGGCTTCCTCTAGCACAGATACGCAGTATTTT
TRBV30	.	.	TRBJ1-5	CAWSKTVNQPQHF	TGTGCCTGGAGTAAGACAGTCAATCAGCCCCAGCATTTT
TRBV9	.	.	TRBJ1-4	CASNTGRRATNEKLFF	TGTGCCAGCAACACGGGACGGAGGGCAACTAATGAAAAACTGTTTTTT
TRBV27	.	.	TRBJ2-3	CASSLSGRGADTQYF	TGTGCCAGCAGTTTATCGGGCAGGGGGGCAGATACGCAGTATTTT
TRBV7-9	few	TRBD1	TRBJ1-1	CASRLGQGGTEAFF	TGTGCCAGCAGATTGGGACAGGGGGGCACTGAAGCTTTCTTT
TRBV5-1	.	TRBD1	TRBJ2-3	CASTVDRGDTDTQYF	TGCGCCAGCACCGTGGACAGGGGGGACACAGATACGCAGTATTTT
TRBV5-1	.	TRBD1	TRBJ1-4	CASSTGQGDEKLFF	TGCGCCAGCAGCACAGGACAGGGGGATGAAAAACTGTTTTTT
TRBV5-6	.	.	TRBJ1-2	CASSLDTRNYGYTF	TGTGCCAGCAGCTTGGACACCAGGAACTATGGCTACACCTTC
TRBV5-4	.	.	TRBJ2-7	CASQPGTSYEQYF	TGTGCCAGCCAGCCCGGGACATCTTACGAGCAGTACTTC
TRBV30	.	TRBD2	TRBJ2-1	CAWSVGLAGMNEQFF	TGTGCCTGGAGTGTCGGACTAGCGGGGATGAATGAGCAGTTCTTC
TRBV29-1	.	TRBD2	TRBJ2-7	CSAATSGGSEQYF	TGCAGCGCCGCGACTAGCGGGGGAAGCGAGCAGTACTTC
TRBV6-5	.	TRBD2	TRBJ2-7	CASSLAGGWGYEQYF	TGTGCCAGCAGCCTCGCGGGGGGCTGGGGCTACGAGCAGTACTTC
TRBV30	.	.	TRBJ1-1	CAWSGEMSGTEAFF	TGTGCCTGGAGTGGCGAGATGAGCGGCACTGAAGCTTTCTTT
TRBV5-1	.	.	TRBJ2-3	CASSLAQVSTDTQYF	TGCGCCAGCAGCTTGGCGCAGGTTAGCACAGATACGCAGTATTTT
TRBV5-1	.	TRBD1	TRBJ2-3	CASSIGTGIDTQYF	TGCGCCAGCAGTATTGGGACAGGGATAGATACGCAGTATTTT
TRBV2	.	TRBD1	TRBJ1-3	CASTGQGASGNTIYF	TGTGCCAGCACCGGACAGGGCGCCTCTGGAAACACCATATATTTT
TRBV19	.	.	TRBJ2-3	CASSPGAVTDTQYF	TGTGCCAGTAGTCCTGGGGCAGTTACAGATACGCAGTATTTT
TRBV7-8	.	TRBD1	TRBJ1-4	CASSARDRGEKLFF	TGTGCCAGCAGCGCCCGGGACAGGGGTGAAAAACTGTTTTTT
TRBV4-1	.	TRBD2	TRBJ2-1	CASSQGLAGVYNEQFF	TGCGCCAGCAGCCAAGGGCTAGCGGGGGTCTACAATGAGCAGTTCTTC
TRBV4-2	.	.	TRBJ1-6	CASSQAEGNSPLHF	TGTGCCAGCAGCCAAGCAGAGGGTAATTCACCCCTCCACTTT
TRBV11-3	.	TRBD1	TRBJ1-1	CASSLGDRISVDTEAFF	TGTGCCAGCAGCTTGGGGGACAGGATCAGCGTGGACACTGAAGCTTTCTTT
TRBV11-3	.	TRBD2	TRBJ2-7	CASSFGTSGRYEQYF	TGTGCCAGCAGCTTCGGGACTAGCGGGAGATACGAGCAGTACTTC
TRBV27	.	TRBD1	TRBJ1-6	CASTHGGTGSRSPLHF	TGTGCCAGCACCCATGGGGGGACAGGGAGTCGTTCACCCCTCCACTTT
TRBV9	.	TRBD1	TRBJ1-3	CASSDRGLGNTIYF	TGTGCCAGCAGCGACAGGGGGCTAGGAAACACCATATATTTT
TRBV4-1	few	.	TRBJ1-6	CASSQDARGLSSYNSPLHF	TGCGCCAGCAGCCAAGATGCCAGGGGCCTAAGCTCCTATAATTCACCCCTCCACTTT